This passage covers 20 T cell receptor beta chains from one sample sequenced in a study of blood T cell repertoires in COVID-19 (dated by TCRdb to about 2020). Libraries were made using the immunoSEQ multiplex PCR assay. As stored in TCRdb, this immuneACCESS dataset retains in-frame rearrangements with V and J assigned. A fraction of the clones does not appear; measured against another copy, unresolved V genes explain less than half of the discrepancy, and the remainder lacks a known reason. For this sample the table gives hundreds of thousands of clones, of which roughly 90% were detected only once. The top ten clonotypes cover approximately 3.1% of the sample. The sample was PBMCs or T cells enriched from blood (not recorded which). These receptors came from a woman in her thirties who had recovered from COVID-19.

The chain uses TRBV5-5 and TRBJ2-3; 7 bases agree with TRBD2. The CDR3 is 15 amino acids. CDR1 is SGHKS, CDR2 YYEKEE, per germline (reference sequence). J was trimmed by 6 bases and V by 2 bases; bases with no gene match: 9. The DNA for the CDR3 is TGTGCCAGCAGCTTTTTTAGAGGGGAGGGTGATACGCAGTATTTT. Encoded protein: CASSFFRGEGDTQYF.

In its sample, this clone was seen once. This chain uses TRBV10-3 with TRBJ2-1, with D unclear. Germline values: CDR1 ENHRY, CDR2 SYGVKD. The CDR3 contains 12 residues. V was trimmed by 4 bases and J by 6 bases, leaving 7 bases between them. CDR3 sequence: CAISGTGNEQFF. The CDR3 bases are TGTGCCATCAGTGGTACGGGCAATGAGCAGTTCTTC.

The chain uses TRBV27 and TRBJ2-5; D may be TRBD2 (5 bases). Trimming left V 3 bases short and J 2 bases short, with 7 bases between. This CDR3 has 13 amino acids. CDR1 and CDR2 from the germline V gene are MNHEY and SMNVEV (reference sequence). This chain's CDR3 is CASSFGNQETQYF. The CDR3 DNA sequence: TGTGCCAGCAGTTTCGGGAATCAAGAGACCCAGTACTTC.

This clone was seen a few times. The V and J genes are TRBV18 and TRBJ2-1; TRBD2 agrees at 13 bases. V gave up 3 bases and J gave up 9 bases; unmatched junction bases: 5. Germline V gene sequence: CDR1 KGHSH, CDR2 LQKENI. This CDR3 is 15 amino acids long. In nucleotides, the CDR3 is TGTGCCAGCTCACCTACTAGCGGGAGGGCGGTTGAGCAGTTCTTC. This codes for CASSPTSGRAVEQFF. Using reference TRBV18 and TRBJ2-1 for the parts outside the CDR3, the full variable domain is NAGVMQNPRHLVRRRGQEARLRCSPMKGHSHVYWYRQLPEEGLKFMVYLQKENIIDESGMPKERFSAEFPKEGPSILRIQQVVRGDSAAYFCASSPTSGRAVEQFFGPGTRLTVL.

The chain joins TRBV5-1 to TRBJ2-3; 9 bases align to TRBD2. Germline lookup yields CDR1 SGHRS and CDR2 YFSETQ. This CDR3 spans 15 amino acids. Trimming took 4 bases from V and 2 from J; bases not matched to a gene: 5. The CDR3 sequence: CASSPIAGDTDTQYF. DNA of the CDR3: TGCGCCAGCAGCCCCATAGCGGGGGACACAGATACGCAGTATTTT.

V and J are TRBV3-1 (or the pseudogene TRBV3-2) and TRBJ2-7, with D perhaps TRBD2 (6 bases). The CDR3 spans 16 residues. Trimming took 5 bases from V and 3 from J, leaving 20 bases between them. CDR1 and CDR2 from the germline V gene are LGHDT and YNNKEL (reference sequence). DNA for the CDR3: TGTGCCAGCAGCTCGCGAGGGGCGGGAACTGGCTACGAGCAGTACTTC. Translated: CASSSRGAGTGYEQYF.

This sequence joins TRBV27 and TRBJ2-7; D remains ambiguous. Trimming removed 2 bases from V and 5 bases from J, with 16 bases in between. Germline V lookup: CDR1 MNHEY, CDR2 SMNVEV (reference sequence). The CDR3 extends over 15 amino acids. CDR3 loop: CASSLGVAPSHEQYF. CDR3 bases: TGTGCCAGCAGTTTAGGAGTAGCCCCTTCTCACGAGCAGTACTTC.

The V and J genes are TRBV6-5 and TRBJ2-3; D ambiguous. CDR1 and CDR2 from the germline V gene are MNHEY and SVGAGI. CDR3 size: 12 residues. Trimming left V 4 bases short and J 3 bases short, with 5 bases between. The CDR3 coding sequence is TGTGCCAGCAGTTCTACGACAGATACGCAGTATTTT. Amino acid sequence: CASSSTTDTQYF.

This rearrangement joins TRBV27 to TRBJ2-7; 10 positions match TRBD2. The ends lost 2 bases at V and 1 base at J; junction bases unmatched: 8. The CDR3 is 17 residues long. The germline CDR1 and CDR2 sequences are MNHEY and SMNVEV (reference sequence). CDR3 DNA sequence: TGTGCCAGCAGTTTACTAGCGGGAGTTTCCGGATCCTACGAGCAGTACTTC. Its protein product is CASSLLAGVSGSYEQYF.

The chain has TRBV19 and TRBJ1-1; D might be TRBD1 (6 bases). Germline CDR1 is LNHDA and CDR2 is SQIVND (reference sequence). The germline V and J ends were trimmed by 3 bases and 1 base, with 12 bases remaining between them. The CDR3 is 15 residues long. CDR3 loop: CASSILPGQNTEAFF. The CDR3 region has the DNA TGTGCCAGTAGTATCCTACCGGGACAGAACACTGAAGCTTTCTTT.

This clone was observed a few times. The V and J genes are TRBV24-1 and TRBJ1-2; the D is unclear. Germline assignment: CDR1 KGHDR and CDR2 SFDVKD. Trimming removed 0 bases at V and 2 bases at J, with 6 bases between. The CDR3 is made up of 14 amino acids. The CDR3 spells CATSDLSVNYGYTF. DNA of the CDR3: TGTGCCACCAGTGATTTGTCGGTCAACTATGGCTACACCTTC.

The CDR3 DNA sequence: TGTGCCAGCAGCCCCGAGGGTGGTGGGGCCAACGTCCTGACTTTC. Protein sequence: CASSPEGGGANVLTF. This chain joins TRBV4-2 and TRBJ2-6; D is perhaps TRBD2 (5 bases). The germline CDR1 and CDR2 sequences are LGHNA and YNFKEQ. The CDR3 loop spans 15 amino acids. The V end lost 4 bases, the J end lost 3 bases, and 10 bases lay between the germline ends.

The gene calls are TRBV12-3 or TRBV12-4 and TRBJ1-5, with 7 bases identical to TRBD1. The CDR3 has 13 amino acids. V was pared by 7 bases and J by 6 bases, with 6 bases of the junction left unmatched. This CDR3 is CASTKQGSQPQHF. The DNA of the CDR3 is TGTGCCAGCACCAAACAGGGGAGTCAGCCCCAGCATTTT.

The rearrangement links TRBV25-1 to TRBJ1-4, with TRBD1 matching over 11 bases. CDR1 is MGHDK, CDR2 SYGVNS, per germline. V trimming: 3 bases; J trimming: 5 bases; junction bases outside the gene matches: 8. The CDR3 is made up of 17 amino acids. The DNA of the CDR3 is TGTGCCAGCAGTGAGCCGGGACAGGGGGGTCTGAATGAAAAACTGTTTTTT. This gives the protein CASSEPGQGGLNEKLFF.

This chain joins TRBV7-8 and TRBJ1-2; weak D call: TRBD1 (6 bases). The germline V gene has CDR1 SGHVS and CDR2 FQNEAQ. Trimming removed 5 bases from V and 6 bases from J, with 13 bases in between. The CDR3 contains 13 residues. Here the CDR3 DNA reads TGTGCCAGCAGCCGAGGGGGGGTCGATGGCTACACCTTC. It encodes CASSRGGVDGYTF.

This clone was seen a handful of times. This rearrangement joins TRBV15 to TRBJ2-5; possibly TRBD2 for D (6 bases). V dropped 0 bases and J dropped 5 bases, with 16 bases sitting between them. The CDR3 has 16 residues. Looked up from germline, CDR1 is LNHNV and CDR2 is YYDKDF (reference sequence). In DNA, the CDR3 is TGTGCCACCAGCAGAGAGGTCTCCGCGGGATGGGAGACCCAGTACTTC. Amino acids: CATSREVSAGWETQYF.

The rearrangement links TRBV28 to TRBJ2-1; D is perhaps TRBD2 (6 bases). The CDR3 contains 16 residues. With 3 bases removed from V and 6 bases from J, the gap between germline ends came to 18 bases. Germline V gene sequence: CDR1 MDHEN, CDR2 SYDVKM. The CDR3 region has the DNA TGTGCCAGCAGTTTGCCGACTAGAGTTCCGCCCAATGAGCAGTTCTTC. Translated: CASSLPTRVPPNEQFF.

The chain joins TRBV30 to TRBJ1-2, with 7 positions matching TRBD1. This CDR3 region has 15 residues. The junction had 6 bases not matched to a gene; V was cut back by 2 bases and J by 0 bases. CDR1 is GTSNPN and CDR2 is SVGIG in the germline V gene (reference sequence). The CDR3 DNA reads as TGTGCCTGGAGTCTCACAGGGGCCTCTAACTATGGCTACACCTTC. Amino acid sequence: CAWSLTGASNYGYTF.

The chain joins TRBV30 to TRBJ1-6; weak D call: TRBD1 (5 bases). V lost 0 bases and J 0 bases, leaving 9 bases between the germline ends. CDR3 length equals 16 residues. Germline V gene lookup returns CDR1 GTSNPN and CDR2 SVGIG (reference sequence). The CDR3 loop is CAWSVRGSSYNSPLHF. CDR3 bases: TGTGCCTGGAGTGTACGGGGGAGCTCCTATAATTCACCCCTCCACTTT.

For the CDR3, the DNA is TGTGCCAGCAGCCAAGCAGGGGGCGGCTACAATGAGCAGTTCTTC. As protein: CASSQAGGGYNEQFF. V and J are TRBV3-1 (or the pseudogene TRBV3-2) and TRBJ2-1; 8 bases align to TRBD1. The CDR3 extends over 15 amino acids. With 1 base clipped from V and 3 bases from J, the junction kept 2 bases outside the gene matches. The germline gives CDR1 LGHDT, CDR2 YNNKEL (reference sequence).